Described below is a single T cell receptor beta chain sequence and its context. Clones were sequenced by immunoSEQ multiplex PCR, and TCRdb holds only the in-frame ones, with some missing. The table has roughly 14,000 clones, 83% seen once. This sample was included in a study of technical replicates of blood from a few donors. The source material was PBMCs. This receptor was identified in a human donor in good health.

CDR3 residues: CASSIPGVGTGELFF. As DNA, the CDR3 is TGTGCCAGTAGCATCCCGGGGGTGGGCACCGGGGAGCTGTTTTTT. V gene TRBV19 combines with J gene TRBJ2-2; TRBD2 might be the D (6 bases). The germline V gene has CDR1 LNHDA and CDR2 SQIVND (reference sequence). With 6 bases removed from V and 4 bases from J, the gap between germline ends came to 15 bases. The CDR3 extends over 15 amino acids.